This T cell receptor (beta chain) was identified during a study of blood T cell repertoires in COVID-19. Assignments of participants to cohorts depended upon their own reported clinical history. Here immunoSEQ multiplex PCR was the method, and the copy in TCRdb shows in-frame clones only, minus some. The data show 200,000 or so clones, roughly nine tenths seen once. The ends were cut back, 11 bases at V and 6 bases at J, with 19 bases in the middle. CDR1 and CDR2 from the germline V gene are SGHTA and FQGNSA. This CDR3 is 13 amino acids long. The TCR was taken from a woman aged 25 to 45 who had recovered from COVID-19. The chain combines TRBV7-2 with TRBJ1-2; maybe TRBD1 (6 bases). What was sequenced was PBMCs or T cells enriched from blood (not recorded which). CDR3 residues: CADDRLLGDGYTF. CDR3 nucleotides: TGTGCCGATGACAGGTTATTGGGAGATGGCTACACCTTC.